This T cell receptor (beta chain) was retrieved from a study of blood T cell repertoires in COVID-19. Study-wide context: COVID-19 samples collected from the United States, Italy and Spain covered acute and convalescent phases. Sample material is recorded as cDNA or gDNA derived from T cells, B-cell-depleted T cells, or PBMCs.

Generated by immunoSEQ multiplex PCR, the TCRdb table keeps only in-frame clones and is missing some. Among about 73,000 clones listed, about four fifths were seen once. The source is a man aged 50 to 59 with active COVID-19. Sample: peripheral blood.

DNA for the CDR3: TGTGCCAGCAGCCAGCAGGGGAACACTGAAGCTTTCTTT. It yields the protein CASSQQGNTEAFF. The J gene is TRBJ1-1, the V gene TRBV3-1 (or the pseudogene TRBV3-2), with D perhaps TRBD1 (5 bases). The CDR3 is 13 residues long. Deletions cut 3 bases from V and 1 base from J, with 6 bases between. CDR1 and CDR2 (germline): LGHDT, YNNKEL (reference sequence).